This TCR beta chain stems from a study of blood T cell repertoires in COVID-19. At the level of the study: The United States, Italy and Spain supplied acute and convalescent COVID-19 samples. From T cells, B-cell-depleted T cells, or PBMCs came the material, which was cDNA or gDNA.

Germline CDR1 reads LGHNA; CDR2 reads YNFKEQ. The CDR3 is made up of 14 amino acids. V lost 4 bases and J lost 1; bases outside the gene matches: 2. Original handling: Counts of nucleated cells, estimated from reference gene primer amplification, were obtained. Sequencing was performed with immunoSEQ multiplex PCR; in TCRdb, only in-frame clones are kept and a portion is missing. The V and J calls and clone size are taken from that table; D and trimming were inferred from the DNA. The sample lists 200,000 or so clones, around 81% occurring once. This clone was counted only a few times. Seattle-derived patients entered the study during active infection and were followed longitudinally.

The receptor was isolated from an elderly woman with COVID-19, enrolled during active disease. Sequencing was carried out using peripheral blood. The J gene is TRBJ1-1, the V gene TRBV4-2, with TRBD1 identical over 8 bases. The CDR3 is CASSRDRGNTEAFF. DNA of the CDR3: TGTGCCAGCAGCCGAGACAGGGGGAACACTGAAGCTTTCTTT.